This T cell receptor (beta chain) was sequenced during a study of blood T cell repertoires in COVID-19. TCRdb keeps only in-frame clones here, not all; method: immunoSEQ multiplex PCR. The data contain roughly 120,000 clones, over 75% of them seen just once; the ten biggest clones take up almost 8.5%. The CDR3 contains 14 residues. V shed 1 base and J 10 bases; nucleotides not matched to a gene: 8. Germline CDR1 reads SGDLS; CDR2 reads YYNGEE. V is TRBV9 and J is TRBJ2-1, with 7 bases identical to TRBD2. The sequencing sample was made of peripheral blood. The sequence derives from a woman aged 70-85 years who had recovered from COVID-19. The CDR3 reads CASSVPSGPREQFF. For the CDR3, the DNA is TGTGCCAGCAGCGTACCTAGCGGCCCGCGGGAGCAGTTCTTC.